Listed here are 22 T cell receptor beta chains from one sample, sequenced in a study of beta chain features in type 1 diabetes. Study outcomes and limitations: A moderate, significant TCRB CDR3 shortening appeared in type 1 diabetes across four CD4+ subsets.

The antigens of these receptors remain unknown. As every portion of the isolated RNA was reverse transcribed, the sequencing read expressed TCRB transcripts. Assay: immunoSEQ multiplex PCR; the TCRdb copy retains only in-frame clones and omits some. The sample lists 200,000 to 300,000 clones; over 20% were seen once. Sequencing was performed on naive CD4+ T cells from blood. Receptors originate from a woman between 40 and 50 years old with type 1 diabetes.

This clone has a handful of counts. The CDR3 bases are TGTGCCTGGAGTGTAGGTCTAGCGGGAACCTACAATGAGCAGTTCTTC. It codes for CAWSVGLAGTYNEQFF. The chain recombines TRBV30 with TRBJ2-1, with 9 positions matching TRBD2. Germline V gene sequence: CDR1 GTSNPN, CDR2 SVGIG (reference sequence). This CDR3 region has 16 residues. V gave up 0 bases and J gave up 2 bases; unmatched junction bases: 5.

This chain connects TRBV28 to TRBJ1-2, with a tentative D call TRBD1 (5 bases). The CDR3 extends over 12 amino acids. V was pared by 6 bases and J by 6 bases, with 11 bases between. Germline lookup yields CDR1 MDHEN and CDR2 SYDVKM. CDR3 DNA sequence: TGTGCCAGCAGCGAACAGGATGATGGCTACACCTTC. Translating it yields CASSEQDDGYTF.

V usage is TRBV5-4 and J usage is TRBJ2-2; perhaps TRBD2 as D (6 bases). V was trimmed by 2 bases and J by 0 bases, leaving 11 bases between them. The CDR3 totals 16 residues. The germline CDR1 and CDR2 sequences are SGHNT and YYREEE (reference sequence). The CDR3 sequence: CASSLSGRSNTGELFF. The DNA for the CDR3 is TGTGCCAGCAGCTTATCCGGGAGATCGAACACCGGGGAGCTGTTTTTT.

V usage is TRBV5-1 and J usage is TRBJ2-7, with D uncertain. CDR1 SGHRS and CDR2 YFSETQ come from the germline V gene. Trimming left V 3 bases short and J 4 bases short, with 8 bases between. This CDR3 contains 12 residues. The DNA for the CDR3 is TGCGCCAGCAGCTACGAGAGATACGAGCAGTACTTC. Translation: CASSYERYEQYF. Supplemented by reference TRBV5-1 and TRBJ2-7, the full variable domain reads KAGVTQTPRYLIKTRGQQVTLSCSPISGHRSVSWYQQTPGQGLQFLFEYFSETQRNKGNFPGRFSGRQFSNSRSEMNVSTLELGDSALYLCASSYERYEQYFGPGTRLTVT.

This clone was seen more than once but under ten times. V is TRBV7-2 and J is TRBJ1-5; D may be TRBD1 (6 bases). Germline lookup yields CDR1 SGHTA and CDR2 FQGNSA. CDR3 length: 13 amino acids. V was cut by 3 bases and J by 5 bases, with 8 bases left in between. The CDR3 protein is CASSLDRDQPQHF. The CDR3 nucleotides read TGTGCCAGCAGCTTGGACAGAGATCAGCCCCAGCATTTT.

This clone has more than one count but fewer than ten. This chain joins TRBV7-2 and TRBJ2-5, with TRBD2 matching 12 bases. CDR3 length: 16 residues. With 4 bases clipped from V and 4 bases from J, the junction kept 7 bases outside the gene matches. Per germline, CDR1 SGHTA and CDR2 FQGNSA. This CDR3 is CASSSWTSGTVETQYF. The CDR3 nucleotides read TGTGCCAGCAGCTCTTGGACTAGCGGGACGGTAGAGACCCAGTACTTC.

This clone was detected only a few times. The chain carries TRBV27 and TRBJ2-7; 10 bases fit TRBD2. Germline CDR1 MNHEY, CDR2 SMNVEV (reference sequence). The junction had 15 bases not matched to a gene; V was cut back by 10 bases and J by 3 bases. The CDR3 runs 16 residues. The CDR3 DNA is TGTGCCACCCGGAGGTCTAGCGGGAGTAAGGGCTACGAGCAGTACTTC. Translating it yields CATRRSSGSKGYEQYF.

J is TRBJ2-1 and V is TRBV7-3, with 7 bases that match TRBD2. Trimming cost V 4 bases and J 6 bases; bases outside gene matches: 0. Germline lookup yields CDR1 SGHTA and CDR2 FQGTGA. This CDR3 spans 12 amino acids. For the CDR3, the DNA is TGTGCCAGCAGCTCTAGCGGCAATGAGCAGTTCTTC. It codes for CASSSSGNEQFF.

This clone was seen a handful of times. The V call is TRBV18, the J call TRBJ2-7; D is unresolved. Trimming shortened V by 6 bases and J by 6 bases, and 9 bases separated the two germline ends. The CDR3 sequence is 11 residues long. Germline lookup yields CDR1 KGHSH and CDR2 LQKENI. The CDR3 coding sequence is TGTGCCAGCTCGCATGAGTTCGAGCAGTACTTC. Protein sequence: CASSHEFEQYF.

This clone was seen more than once but under ten times. J is TRBJ1-2 and V is TRBV9; TRBD1 might be the D (6 bases). There are 13 residues in the CDR3. Germline values: CDR1 SGDLS, CDR2 YYNGEE. Trimming took 4 bases from V and 7 from J, leaving 14 bases between them. CDR3 in amino acids: CASSRDTGGGYTF. DNA of the CDR3: TGTGCCAGCAGCCGGGACACTGGGGGTGGCTACACCTTC.

This chain uses TRBV21-1 with TRBJ2-1; the table's D call of TRBD2 was not tested on the DNA. TRBV21-1 is a listed pseudogene. The CDR3 is 14 amino acids. CDR3 DNA sequence: TGTGCCAGCAGCATGGGGGGAGGGCCGGTTGAGCAGTTCTTC. Its translation: CASSMGGGPVEQFF.

The genes are TRBV25-1 and TRBJ2-1, with 8 bases aligning to TRBD2. Germline CDR1 is MGHDK and CDR2 is SYGVNS. The CDR3 is 13 amino acids. V lost 4 bases to trimming and J lost 9 bases; unmatched junction nucleotides: 5. The DNA for the CDR3 is TGTGCCAGCAGTGGGGCCGGGAGGGTTGAGCAGTTCTTC. Its translation: CASSGAGRVEQFF.

This chain connects TRBV4-3 to TRBJ2-6, with TRBD1 matching over 10 bases. The CDR3 is made up of 17 amino acids. V lost 1 base and J lost 4; bases outside the gene matches: 4. Germline V gene sequence: CDR1 LGHNA, CDR2 YSLEER. CDR3 in DNA: TGCGCCAGCAGCCAAGGGACAGGGGGGCCCGGGGCCAACGTCCTGACTTTC. Protein sequence: CASSQGTGGPGANVLTF.

This clone was seen a few times. The gene calls are TRBV9 and TRBJ1-6; TRBD1 matches at 9 bases. V shed 1 base and J 7 bases; nucleotides not matched to a gene: 3. The V gene's germline CDR1 is SGDLS and CDR2 YYNGEE. This CDR3 has 15 amino acids. Written as DNA, the CDR3 is TGTGCCAGCAGCGTAAACAGGGGGCAGAATTCACCCCTCCACTTT. This codes for CASSVNRGQNSPLHF.

The chain is built from TRBV7-9 and TRBJ1-1; 8 positions match TRBD1. The CDR3 is 17 amino acids. Trimming took 7 bases from V and 3 from J; bases not matched to a gene: 16. Germline lookup yields CDR1 SEHNR and CDR2 FQNEAQ (reference sequence). CDR3 in DNA: TGTGCCAGCAACTTTCCCCGGACAGGGCGAGGGGACACTGAAGCTTTCTTT. Its protein product is CASNFPRTGRGDTEAFF.

The chain's CDR3 is CASSLLELNTEAFF. The CDR3 nucleotides read TGTGCCAGCAGTTTACTAGAATTGAACACTGAAGCTTTCTTT. The genes are TRBV28 and TRBJ1-1; D remains unclear. V lost 2 bases, J lost 0 bases, and 7 bases lay in between. Germline V gene sequence: CDR1 MDHEN, CDR2 SYDVKM. The CDR3 covers 14 residues.

This chain connects TRBV10-3 to TRBJ2-1; tentative D call: TRBD1 (5 bases). CDR3 length equals 13 residues. Germline assignment: CDR1 ENHRY and CDR2 SYGVKD. Trimming removed 3 bases from V and 5 bases from J, with 8 bases in between. CDR3 loop: CAISDTGNNEQFF. The CDR3 DNA reads TGTGCCATCAGTGACACAGGCAACAATGAGCAGTTCTTC.

The V call is TRBV6-5, the J call TRBJ1-3; the D is unclear. The CDR3 sequence is 14 residues long. V shed 8 bases and J shed 4 bases, with 15 bases lying between them. From germline, CDR1 is MNHEY and CDR2 SVGAGI. Written as DNA, the CDR3 is TGTGCCAGCGCGCGGGCCCACTCGGGAAACACCATATATTTT. This sequence encodes CASARAHSGNTIYF.

This clone was detected once. V is TRBV5-6 and J is TRBJ2-5; no reliable D call. The CDR3 consists of 12 residues. V lost 0 bases and J 4 bases, leaving 4 bases between the germline ends. Germline-derived CDR1 and CDR2 are SGHDT and YYEEEE. The CDR3 spells CASSLARETQYF. For the CDR3, the DNA is TGTGCCAGCAGCTTGGCCCGAGAGACCCAGTACTTC.

This sequence joins TRBV4-1 and TRBJ2-5, with no clear D. This CDR3 comprises 13 residues. Deletions cut 1 base from V and 4 bases from J, with 7 bases between. Germline CDR1 reads MGHRA; CDR2 reads YSYEKL. CDR3 sequence reads: CASSQVLPETQYF. CDR3 nucleotide sequence: TGCGCCAGCAGCCAAGTACTGCCAGAGACCCAGTACTTC.

A few counts support this clone. This chain links TRBV18 with TRBJ2-7, with 7 bases aligning to TRBD1. Germline CDR1 is KGHSH and CDR2 is LQKENI. With V trimmed by 2 bases and J by 6 bases, 7 bases remained unmatched. The CDR3 has 14 residues. The CDR3 loop is CASSPAQGVGEQYF. The CDR3 DNA follows: TGTGCCAGCTCACCAGCGCAGGGGGTTGGCGAGCAGTACTTC.

This clone was counted once. The rearrangement uses TRBV6-6 and TRBJ2-7; 7 nucleotides agree with TRBD1. Germline trimming cut 4 bases from V and 9 bases from J; bases unmatched to any gene: 6. The V gene's germline CDR1 is MNHNY and CDR2 SVGAGI (reference sequence). The CDR3 spans 12 residues. The CDR3 loop is CASSLRQGGQYF. The CDR3 coding sequence is TGTGCCAGCAGTTTGCGACAGGGCGGGCAGTACTTC.